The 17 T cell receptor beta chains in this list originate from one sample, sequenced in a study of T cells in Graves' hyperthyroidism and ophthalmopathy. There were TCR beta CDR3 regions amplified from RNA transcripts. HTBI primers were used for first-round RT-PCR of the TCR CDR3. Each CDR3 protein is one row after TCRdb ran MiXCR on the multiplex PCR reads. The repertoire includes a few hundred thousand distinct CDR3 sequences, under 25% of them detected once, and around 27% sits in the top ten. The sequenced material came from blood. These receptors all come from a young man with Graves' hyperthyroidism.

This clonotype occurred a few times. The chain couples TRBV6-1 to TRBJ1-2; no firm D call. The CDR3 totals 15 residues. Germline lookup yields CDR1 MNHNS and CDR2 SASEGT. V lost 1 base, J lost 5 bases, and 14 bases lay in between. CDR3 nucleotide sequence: TGTGCCAGCAGTGAAGAGGAGGGAGACTTTTATGGCTACACCTTC. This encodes CASSEEEGDFYGYTF.

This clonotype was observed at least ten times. The CDR3 region is CASSPDRDRTYGYTF. CDR3 in DNA: TGTGCCAGCAGCCCCGATCGGGACAGGACCTATGGCTACACCTTC. The gene calls are TRBV7-8 and TRBJ1-2, with TRBD1 matching over 8 bases. CDR3 length: 15 residues. Germline-derived CDR1 and CDR2 are SGHVS and FQNEAQ. With V trimmed by 5 bases and J by 4 bases, 9 bases remained unmatched. Full variable domain (missing parts from reference TRBV7-8 and TRBJ1-2): GAGVSQSPRYKVAKRGQDVALRCDPISGHVSLFWYQQALGQGPEFLTYFQNEAQLDKSGLPSDRFFAERPEGSVSTLKIQRTQQEDSAVYLCASSPDRDRTYGYTFGSGTRLTVV.

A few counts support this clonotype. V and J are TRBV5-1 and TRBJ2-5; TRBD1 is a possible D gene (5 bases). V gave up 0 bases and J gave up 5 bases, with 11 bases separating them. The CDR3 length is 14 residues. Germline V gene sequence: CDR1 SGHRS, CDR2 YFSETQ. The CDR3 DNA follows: TGCGCCAGCAGCTTGGCCATCTCAGGGGAGACCCAGTACTTC. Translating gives CASSLAISGETQYF. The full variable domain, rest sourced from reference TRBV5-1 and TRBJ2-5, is KAGVTQTPRYLIKTRGQQVTLSCSPISGHRSVSWYQQTPGQGLQFLFEYFSETQRNKGNFPGRFSGRQFSNSRSEMNVSTLELGDSALYLCASSLAISGETQYFGPGTRLLVL.

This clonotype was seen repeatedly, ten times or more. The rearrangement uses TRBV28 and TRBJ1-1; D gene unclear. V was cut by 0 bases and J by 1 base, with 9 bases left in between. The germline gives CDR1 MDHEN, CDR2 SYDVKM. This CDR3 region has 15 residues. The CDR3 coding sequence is TGTGCCAGCAGTTTATGGGGTAAGAGGAACACTGAAGCTTTCTTT. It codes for CASSLWGKRNTEAFF.

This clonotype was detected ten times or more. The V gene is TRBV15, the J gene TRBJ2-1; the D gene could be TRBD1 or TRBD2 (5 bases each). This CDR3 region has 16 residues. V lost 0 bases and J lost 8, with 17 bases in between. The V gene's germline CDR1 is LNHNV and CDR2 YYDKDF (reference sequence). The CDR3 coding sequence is TGTGCCACCAGCAGAGATTTCGGGACCGGTTTCGATGAGCAGTTCTTC. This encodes CATSRDFGTGFDEQFF. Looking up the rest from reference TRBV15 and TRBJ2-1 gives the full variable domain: DAMVIQNPRYQVTQFGKPVTLSCSQTLNHNVMYWYQQKSSQAPKLLFHYYDKDFNNEADTPDNFQSRRPNTSFCFLDIRSPGLGDTAMYLCATSRDFGTGFDEQFFGPGTRLTVL.

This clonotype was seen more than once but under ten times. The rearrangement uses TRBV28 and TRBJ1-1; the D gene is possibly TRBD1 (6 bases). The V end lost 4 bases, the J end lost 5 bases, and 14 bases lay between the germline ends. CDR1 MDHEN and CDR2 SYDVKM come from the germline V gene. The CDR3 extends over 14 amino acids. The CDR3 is CASSWEGGNTEAFF. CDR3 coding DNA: TGTGCCAGCAGTTGGGAGGGGGGGAATACTGAAGCTTTCTTT.

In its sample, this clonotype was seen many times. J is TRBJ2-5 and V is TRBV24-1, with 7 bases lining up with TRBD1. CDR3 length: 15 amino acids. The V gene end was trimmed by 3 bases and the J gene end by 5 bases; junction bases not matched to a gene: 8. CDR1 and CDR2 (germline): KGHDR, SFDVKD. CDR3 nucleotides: TGTGCCACCAGTGATCCCGACAGGGTACGGGAGACCCAGTACTTC. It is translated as CATSDPDRVRETQYF.

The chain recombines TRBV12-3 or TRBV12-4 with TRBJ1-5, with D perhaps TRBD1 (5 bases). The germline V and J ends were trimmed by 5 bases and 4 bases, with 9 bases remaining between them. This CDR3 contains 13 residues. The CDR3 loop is CASSMDKNQPQHF. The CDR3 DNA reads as TGTGCCAGCAGTATGGACAAAAATCAGCCCCAGCATTTT.

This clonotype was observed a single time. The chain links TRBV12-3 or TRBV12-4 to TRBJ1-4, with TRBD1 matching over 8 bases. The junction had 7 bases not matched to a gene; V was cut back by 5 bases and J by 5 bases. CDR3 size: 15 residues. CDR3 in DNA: TGTGCCAGCAGTGATTCCGGGACAGGAAATGAAAAACTGTTTTTT. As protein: CASSDSGTGNEKLFF.

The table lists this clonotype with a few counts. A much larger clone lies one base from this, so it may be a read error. The CDR3 here is CASSFGQLGYTF. CDR3 coding DNA: TGTGCCAGCAGTTTCGGCCAGCTGGGCTACACCTTC. The rearrangement joins TRBV12-3 or TRBV12-4 to TRBJ1-2; D is undetermined. This CDR3 has 12 amino acids. Deletions cut 3 bases from V and 8 bases from J, with 10 bases between.

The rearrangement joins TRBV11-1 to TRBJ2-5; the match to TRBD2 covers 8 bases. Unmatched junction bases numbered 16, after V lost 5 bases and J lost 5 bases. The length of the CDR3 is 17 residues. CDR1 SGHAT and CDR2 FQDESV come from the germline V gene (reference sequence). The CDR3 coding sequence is TGTGCCAGCAGCCGCTCCCTGGGCGGGGGACTAGAGGAGACCCAGTACTTC. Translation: CASSRSLGGGLEETQYF. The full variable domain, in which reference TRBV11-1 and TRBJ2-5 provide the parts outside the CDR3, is EAEVAQSPRYKITEKSQAVAFWCDPISGHATLYWYRQILGQGPELLVQFQDESVVDDSQLPKDRFSAERLKGVDSTLKIQPAELGDSAMYLCASSRSLGGGLEETQYFGPGTRLLVL.

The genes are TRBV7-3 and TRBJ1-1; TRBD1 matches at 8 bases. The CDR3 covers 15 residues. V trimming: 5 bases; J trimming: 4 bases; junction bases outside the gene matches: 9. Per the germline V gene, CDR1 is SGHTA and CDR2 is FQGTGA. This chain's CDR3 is CASSPGGRVGTEAFF. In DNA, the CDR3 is TGTGCCAGCAGCCCAGGGGGCAGGGTGGGCACTGAAGCTTTCTTT.

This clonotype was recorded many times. The CDR3 is CASSAGQGYYGYTF. CDR3 sequence (DNA): TGTGCCAGCAGCGCGGGACAGGGCTACTATGGCTACACCTTC. The V and J genes are TRBV9 and TRBJ1-2, with TRBD1 identical over 9 bases. The CDR3 is 14 amino acids. CDR1 and CDR2 (germline): SGDLS, YYNGEE. Trimming took 3 bases from V and 3 from J; bases not matched to a gene: 3.

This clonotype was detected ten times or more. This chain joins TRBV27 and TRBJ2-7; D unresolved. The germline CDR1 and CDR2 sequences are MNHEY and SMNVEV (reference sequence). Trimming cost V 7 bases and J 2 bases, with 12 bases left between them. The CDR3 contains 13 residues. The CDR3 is CASTDPRTYEQYF. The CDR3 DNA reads TGTGCCAGCACCGACCCAAGGACCTACGAGCAGTACTTC.

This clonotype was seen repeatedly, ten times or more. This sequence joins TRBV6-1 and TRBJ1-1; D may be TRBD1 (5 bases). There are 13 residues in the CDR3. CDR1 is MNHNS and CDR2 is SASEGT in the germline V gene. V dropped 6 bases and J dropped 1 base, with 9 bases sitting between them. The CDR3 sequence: CASRKGANTEAFF. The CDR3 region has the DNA TGTGCCAGCAGGAAAGGGGCGAACACTGAAGCTTTCTTT.

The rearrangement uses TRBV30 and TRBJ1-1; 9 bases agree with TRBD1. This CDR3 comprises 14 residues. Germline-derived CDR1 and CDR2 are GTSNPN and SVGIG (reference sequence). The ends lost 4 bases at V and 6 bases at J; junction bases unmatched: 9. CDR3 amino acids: CAWKKGTGISEAFF. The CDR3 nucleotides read TGTGCCTGGAAAAAGGGGACAGGGATTTCTGAAGCTTTCTTT.

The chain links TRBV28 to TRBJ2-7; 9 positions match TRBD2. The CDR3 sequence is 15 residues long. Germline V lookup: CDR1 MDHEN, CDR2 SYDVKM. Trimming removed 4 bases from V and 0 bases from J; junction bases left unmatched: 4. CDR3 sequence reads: CASSSGLARSYEQYF. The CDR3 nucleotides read TGTGCCAGCAGTTCCGGACTAGCGCGCTCCTACGAGCAGTACTTC.